This is a list of T cell receptor beta chains from one sample in a study of control samples from healthy donors and cancer patients. The protocol was immunoSEQ multiplex PCR, while the TCRdb copy is restricted to in-frame clones and leaves out a portion. The sample consists of 150,000 or so clones, roughly 88% of them appearing once. The sequenced sample consisted of blood. The source of these receptors is a man between 18 and 29 years old in good health. The CDR3 runs from the conserved cysteine through the conserved F or W. The D gene is left open where the match is weak. Some rows mark clone size as missing; the rest say once, few, many or name a class of expanded clone.

v_gene	j_gene	abundance	d_gene	CDR3nt	CDR3aa
TRBV7-3	TRBJ2-1	-	-	TGTGCCAGCAGCTCGACATCGGGGTACCCCCCTGAGCAGTTCTTC	CASSSTSGYPPEQFF
TRBV15	TRBJ2-1	-	-	TGTGCCACCAGCAGAGGACCGAGCGGACAGTTCTACAATGAGCAGTTCTTC	CATSRGPSGQFYNEQFF
TRBV30	TRBJ2-7	-	-	TGTGCCTGGAGTGGAGAGACTTCCTACGAGCAGTACTTC	CAWSGETSYEQYF
TRBV7-2	TRBJ2-3	-	TRBD2	TGTGCCAACTCCGAGCGGGGGTCCTCCGCAGATACGCAGTATTTT	CANSERGSSADTQYF
TRBV18	TRBJ1-1	-	-	TGTGCCAGCTCACCACCTTTGGGGGGCTGGACTGAAGCTTTCTTT	CASSPPLGGWTEAFF
TRBV9	TRBJ1-5	-	-	TGTGCCAGCAGCGTAGGCATTAGCAATCAGCCCCAGCATTTT	CASSVGISNQPQHF
TRBV9	TRBJ1-2	-	-	TGTGCCAGCAGCGTCGAACAGGGTGGCTACACCTTC	CASSVEQGGYTF
TRBV7-9	TRBJ1-1	-	TRBD1	TGTGCCAGCAGCTTAGACAGGGGAGGGAACACTGAAGCTTTCTTT	CASSLDRGGNTEAFF
TRBV6-5	TRBJ1-2	-	-	TGTGCCAGCCAATGGGTTTATGGCTACACCTTC	CASQWVYGYTF
TRBV5-1	TRBJ2-6	few	TRBD1	TGCGCCAGCAGAGGACAGGCCTCTGGGGCCAACGTCCTGACTTTC	CASRGQASGANVLTF
TRBV30	TRBJ1-2	once	TRBD1	TGTGCCTGGAGAAGGCAGGGGGCCAACTATGGCTACACCTTC	CAWRRQGANYGYTF
TRBV29-1	TRBJ1-1	-	-	TGCAGCACACAACCGGGACATACGAACACTGAAGCTTTCTTT	CSTQPGHTNTEAFF
TRBV28	TRBJ2-3	-	TRBD1	TGTGCCAGCGGCTGGACAGGGGGGCGATATACGCAGTATTTT	CASGWTGGRYTQYF
TRBV7-3	TRBJ2-7	few	TRBD2	TGTGCCAGCAGCATGACTAGCGGTCTCGAGCAGTACTTC	CASSMTSGLEQYF
TRBV5-4	TRBJ2-2	-	-	TGTGCCAGCAGCTTGTCGTCAACTCTCACCGGGGAGCTGTTTTTT	CASSLSSTLTGELFF
TRBV5-6	TRBJ2-7	-	TRBD1	TGTGCCAGCAGCGCCGGACAGGGCGCCTTAAAGGTCTCCTACGAGCAGTACTTC	CASSAGQGALKVSYEQYF
TRBV6-5	TRBJ2-1	-	TRBD2	TGTGCCAGCAGTTTCACGGGGGGTAGGAATGAGCAGTTCTTC	CASSFTGGRNEQFF
TRBV7-2	TRBJ2-5	-	-	TGTGCCAGCAGCTTAGTGGGGGCGGTAGAGACCCAGTACTTC	CASSLVGAVETQYF
TRBV28	TRBJ2-7	-	-	TGTGCCAGCAGTACAAGGAGCGAGCAGTACTTC	CASSTRSEQYF
TRBV20-1	TRBJ2-7	-	-	TGCAGTGCTAGTCGTGGGTACGAGCAGTACTTC	CSASRGYEQYF
TRBV12-3/TRBV12-4	TRBJ2-7	-	-	TGTGCCAGCAGTTTTAGGGAGAGTTACGAGCAGTACTTC	CASSFRESYEQYF
TRBV28	TRBJ2-7	-	-	TGTGCCAGCTCGGGCACCTACGAGCAGTACTTC	CASSGTYEQYF
TRBV28	TRBJ1-5	few	TRBD1	TGTGCCAGCAGTTTTCAGGACAGGGGGCGTCAGCCCCAGCATTTT	CASSFQDRGRQPQHF
TRBV5-8	TRBJ1-1	-	-	TGTGCCAGCGAAACAGGGTTAGGGACTGAAGCTTTCTTT	CASETGLGTEAFF
TRBV18	TRBJ1-6	-	TRBD1	TGTGCCAGCTCACCTTGGGGGGACAGTTATAATTCACCCCTCCACTTT	CASSPWGDSYNSPLHF
TRBV29-1	TRBJ2-2	-	TRBD2	TGCAGCGTTGAAGGGGCTAGCGGGGGGGAGTCCTCCGGGGAGCTGTTTTTT	CSVEGASGGESSGELFF
TRBV5-1	TRBJ1-2	-	-	TGCGCCAGCAGCTCGCCTAGGATCTATGGCTACACCTTC	CASSSPRIYGYTF
TRBV29-1	TRBJ2-5	-	TRBD1	TGCAGCGTTAACAGGGGGACGGCCTGGCCCCAAGAGACCCAGTACTTC	CSVNRGTAWPQETQYF
TRBV5-1	TRBJ2-1	-	-	TGCGCCAGCCAAGAAGGGGGATTGGAGCAGTTCTTC	CASQEGGLEQFF
TRBV28	TRBJ2-7	-	-	TGTGCCAGCAACTTAGGGAGCGGCTACGAGCAGTACTTC	CASNLGSGYEQYF
TRBV5-1	TRBJ2-7	-	-	TGCGCCAGCAGCGCCCGGGGGAGGGGGCCGGCGCACTACGAGCAGTACTTC	CASSARGRGPAHYEQYF
TRBV4-2	TRBJ2-1	-	TRBD2	TGTGCCAGCAGCCAAGAGGCTAGCGGGGGCAGCTCCTACAATGAGCAGTTCTTC	CASSQEASGGSSYNEQFF
TRBV24-1	TRBJ1-5	many	TRBD1	TGTGCCACCAGGGGACAGGGTAACAATCAGCCCCAGCATTTT	CATRGQGNNQPQHF
TRBV6-6	TRBJ2-7	-	-	TGTGCCACCAAAGGGACGAAGGGTTCCTACGAGCAGTACTTC	CATKGTKGSYEQYF
TRBV11-2	TRBJ1-2	-	TRBD1	TGTGCCAGCAGCTTAGGCTATGGACAGGGGGCCTATGGCTACACCTTC	CASSLGYGQGAYGYTF
TRBV18	TRBJ2-3	-	TRBD2	TGTGCCAGCTCAGCGGGGGGCATCGCTAGCACAGATACGCAGTATTTT	CASSAGGIASTDTQYF
TRBV11-2	TRBJ2-5	-	-	TGTGCCAGCAGCCCCGGGGGTAGGGGCGATGGTCGGAAAGAGACCCAGTACTTC	CASSPGGRGDGRKETQYF
TRBV25-1	TRBJ1-2	-	-	TGTGCCAGCAGTGAATGGGCAGGGTATGGCTACACCTTC	CASSEWAGYGYTF
TRBV27	TRBJ1-2	once	TRBD1	TGTGCCAGCAGTTTATCGACAGGGGGCAATGGCTACACCTTC	CASSLSTGGNGYTF
TRBV18	TRBJ2-3	-	-	TGTGCCAGCTCGGGGGTCGGAGCAGATACGCAGTATTTT	CASSGVGADTQYF
TRBV7-9	TRBJ1-4	-	TRBD1	TGTGCCAGCAGCATACGGACAGGGGGTTTTGAAAAACTGTTTTTT	CASSIRTGGFEKLFF
TRBV24-1	TRBJ2-3	-	TRBD1	TGTGCCACCAGTGATCCGGGACAGGGAAGAGATACGCAGTATTTT	CATSDPGQGRDTQYF
TRBV5-1	TRBJ2-3	once	TRBD2	TGCGCCAGCAGCCAAAGCCCTAGCGGGGGGTTTACAGATACGCAGTATTTT	CASSQSPSGGFTDTQYF
TRBV2	TRBJ2-3	-	TRBD2	TGTGCCAGCAGTGAAGTCGGTCTAGCGGGGGGAAGAGCGGTGACAGATACGCAGTATTTT	CASSEVGLAGGRAVTDTQYF
TRBV6-2/TRBV6-3	TRBJ2-2	-	TRBD2	TGTGCCAGCAGCCACTCTAGCGGTGGTACCGGGGAGCTGTTTTTT	CASSHSSGGTGELFF
TRBV4-2	TRBJ1-5	few	-	TGTGCCAGCAGCCAAGAAGGACGCATCTATAGCAATCAGCCCCAGCATTTT	CASSQEGRIYSNQPQHF
TRBV7-2	TRBJ2-1	-	-	TGTGCCAGCAGCTTTAAACCAGGGGAAGGTGAGCAGTTCTTC	CASSFKPGEGEQFF
TRBV9	TRBJ2-2	-	-	TGTGCCAGCAGCGTAGTGAGTCGCGGGGAGCTGTTTTTT	CASSVVSRGELFF
TRBV4-1	TRBJ2-7	few	-	TGCGCCAGCAGCCAACTAGATATGGGGATCCGGTCGCGAGAGCAGTACTTC	CASSQLDMGIRSREQYF
TRBV5-4	TRBJ2-3	-	-	TGTGCCAGCAGCTTGGGGGGAGATACGCAGTATTTT	CASSLGGDTQYF
TRBV9	TRBJ1-2	-	-	TGTGCCAGCAGCGTCCTGACGACAGGCGGCTATGGCTACACCTTC	CASSVLTTGGYGYTF
TRBV3-1/TRBV3-2	TRBJ1-5	-	-	TGTGCCAGCAGCCAAGTACCCGGGCTCAATCAGCCCCAGCATTTT	CASSQVPGLNQPQHF
TRBV19	TRBJ1-1	-	TRBD1	TGTGCCAGTAGTTACAGGGGGCTCTCTGAAGCTTTCTTT	CASSYRGLSEAFF
TRBV9	TRBJ1-6	-	TRBD1	TGTGCCAGCAGCGTAGGCGGACAGGGCAATTCACCCCTCCACTTT	CASSVGGQGNSPLHF
TRBV6-5	TRBJ2-1	once	-	TGTGCCAGCACCGGGCAGGGGGGTAATGAGCAGTTCTTC	CASTGQGGNEQFF